Listed below are T cell receptor beta chains from one sample, sequenced in a study of CD8+CD57+ T cells in acquired aplastic anemia. TCRdb re-called the reads through MiXCR, storing one row per CDR3 protein. The sample has hundreds of thousands of distinct CDR3 sequences, about two thirds seen once. Sequencing was carried out using sorted CD4+, CD8+, or CD8+CD57+ T cells (not recorded which) from PBMCs. Receptors were obtained from a human donor in good health, serving as a control. Both conserved end residues are part of each CDR3. A D gene is named only where the DNA matches it firmly. Some rows have no size entry. The others give once, few or many, or a class for an expanded clone.

>TRBJ1-5|-|TRBV7-2|TRBD1
TGTGCCAGCAGCCGAGCGGGACAGCCTCAGAGCCAGACCCAGCATTTT
CASSRAGQPQSQTQHF
>TRBJ2-5|-|TRBV7-3|-
TGTGCCAGCAGCTTCAACGGGGGGCCAGAGACCCAGTACTACTTC
CASSFNGGPETQYYF
>TRBJ1-1|-|TRBV2|TRBD1
TGTGCCAGCAGACGACAGGGTCGGGTGGACACTGAAGCTTTCTTT
CASRRQGRVDTEAFF
>TRBJ2-7|-|TRBV9|-
TGTGCCAGCAGCGGGGGGGCAACGTGGGAGCAGTACTTC
CASSGGATWEQYF
>TRBJ2-7|many|TRBV6-6|-
TGTGCCAGCAGTTACGGGGACACCTCCTACGAGCAGTACTTC
CASSYGDTSYEQYF
>TRBJ2-1|many|TRBV5-1|TRBD1
TGCGCCAGCAGTCCGTCCGGGACAGGGGCTAACAATGAGCAGTTCTTC
CASSPSGTGANNEQFF
>TRBJ1-1|-|TRBV5-4|TRBD1
TGTGCCAGCAGGGAGAGGACAGGCCACACTGAAGCTTTCTTT
CASRERTGHTEAFF
>TRBJ1-6|few|TRBV19|TRBD1
TGTGCCAGCAGCCCGGAGGGACAGGGAAATTCACCCCTCCACTTT
CASSPEGQGNSPLHF
>TRBJ1-1|-|TRBV2|TRBD1
TGTGCCAGCAGCGGAGGACAGGGAGGCGCTGAAGCCTTCTTT
CASSGGQGGAEAFF
>TRBJ1-2|-|TRBV11-1|-
TGTGCCAGCAGCCGTACCCGAGGGACCAGGTATGGCTACACCTTC
CASSRTRGTRYGYTF
>TRBJ2-7|many|TRBV7-2|-
TGTGCCAGCAGCTTCCCGCTAGGGGTCCCCGACGAGCAGTACTTC
CASSFPLGVPDEQYF
>TRBJ2-7|once|TRBV7-2|TRBD2
TGTGCCAGCAGCTTCCAGCGGGAGGCTACAGATGCGCAGTACTTC
CASSFQREATDAQYF
>TRBJ1-5|-|TRBV5-4|-
TGTGCCAGCAGCATAGACCGGGGAAATCAGCCCCAGCATTTT
CASSIDRGNQPQHF
>TRBJ1-1|many|TRBV28|TRBD1
TGTGCCAGCAATCGGGGGACAGGGGCCTTGAACACTGAAGCTTTCTTT
CASNRGTGALNTEAFF
>TRBJ2-3|-|TRBV10-3|-
TGTGCCACTTCTCATACAGGCGACTACTATGAGCAGTATTTT
CATSHTGDYYEQYF
>TRBJ1-2|-|TRBV20-1|TRBD1
TGCAGTAGACAGGGGAAGGATGGCTACACCTTC
CSRQGKDGYTF
>TRBJ2-7|-|TRBV20-1|-
TGCAGTGCTAGAGTGGGGACCTCCTACGGGCAGTACTTC
CSARVGTSYGQYF
>TRBJ1-1|-|TRBV19|-
TGTGCCAGTAGTATGAGACAGACTAACGCTGAAGCTTTCTTT
CASSMRQTNAEAFF
>TRBJ2-7|-|TRBV11-3|-
TGTGCCAGCAGCTTCCCGCCCCAGGAATACGAGCAGTACTTC
CASSFPPQEYEQYF
>TRBJ2-5|-|TRBV5-1|TRBD1
TGCGCCAGCAGCCATACCGACAGGGAAGGGGAGACCCAGTACTTC
CASSHTDREGETQYF
>TRBJ2-7|-|TRBV18|TRBD1
TGTGCCAGCTCACCGTTAGAGGGGACAGCCTACGAGCAGTACTTC
CASSPLEGTAYEQYF
>TRBJ2-1|-|TRBV20-1|TRBD1
TGCAGTGCCATGGACAGGGGCAATGGGAAGTTCTTC
CSAMDRGNGKFF
>TRBJ2-3|many|TRBV5-1|-
TGCGCCAGCAGCTTGGGTCTAGCAGTCTACACAGATACGCAGTATTTT
CASSLGLAVYTDTQYF
>TRBJ2-5|-|TRBV9|-
TGTGCCAGCAGTCAAGAGGAGGGAGAGGGAGCCCAGTACTTC
CASSQEEGEGAQYF
>TRBJ1-3|-|TRBV7-8|-
TGTGCCAGCAGCTTAGGCGGGGGGAAAGGAAACACCATATATTTT
CASSLGGGKGNTIYF
>TRBJ2-7|-|TRBV7-9|-
TGTGCCAGCAGCTCTAGCACGGCAGCGTACGAGCAGTACTTC
CASSSSTAAYEQYF
>TRBJ2-7|once|TRBV20-1|-
TGCAGTGCTAAGGGGGGGCAGGCGAACGAGCAGTACTTC
CSAKGGQANEQYF
>TRBJ1-6|-|TRBV12-5|-
TGTGCCAGCAGTTCGACCGGGGACGGGTCACCCCTCCACTTT
CASSSTGDGSPLHF
>TRBJ2-2|-|TRBV10-3|TRBD2
TGTGCCATCAGTGTGCGCGGGGGGCAGGGCGGGGAGCCGTCTTTT
CAISVRGGQGGEPSF
>TRBJ1-6|few|TRBV7-2|-
TGTGCCAGCGGCTTAGGGGTGTATTCACCCCTCCACTTT
CASGLGVYSPLHF
>TRBJ2-3|-|TRBV7-2|-
TGTGCCAGCAGCGAGAACACCTACAAGCAGTATTTT
CASSENTYKQYF